A selection of T cell receptor beta chains follows, all from one sample in a study of T cell repertoires in cytomegalovirus infection. MiXCR was run by TCRdb on the reads, yielding one entry per CDR3 protein. The sample carries around 500,000 distinct CDR3 sequences, about 44% recorded once. For these TCRs, the target antigens are not known. The sample was cultured PBMCs, taken from culture after CMV antigen stimulation. These receptor sequences come from a human donor in good health (CMV status not recorded). Some clones in this sample may be carry-over from other donors' samples. Each CDR3 is given with its conserved first and last residue. Fields, in order: D gene, CDR3 length, V gene, J gene, clone size, CDR3 protein, CDR3 DNA. D genes are given only for firm matches. Clone size is stated in some rows and not others, as once, few, many or a class when expanded.

>TRBD2|15|TRBV11-2|TRBJ2-3|few
CASSHIAGDTDTQYF
TGTGCCAGCAGTCACATAGCGGGGGACACAGATACGCAGTATTTT
>-|15|TRBV7-2|TRBJ2-7|few
CASSLEPLGTYEQYF
TGTGCCAGCAGCTTAGAGCCACTGGGAACCTACGAGCAGTACTTC
>-|14|TRBV19|TRBJ2-3|-
CASAPGPSTDTQYF
TGTGCCAGTGCACCGGGACCGAGCACAGATACGCAGTATTTT
>-|15|TRBV27|TRBJ2-7|-
CASSLLGVSGYEQYF
TGTGCCAGCAGTTTATTGGGGGTGAGTGGCTACGAGCAGTACTTC
>TRBD1|18|TRBV2|TRBJ2-3|few
CASELGTGPPRATDTQYF
TGTGCCAGCGAATTAGGGACAGGACCTCCAAGAGCCACAGATACGCAGTATTTT
>TRBD1|18|TRBV7-2|TRBJ2-1|-
CASSQDRVNRRSYNEQFF
TGTGCCAGCAGCCAGGACAGGGTGAATAGGAGGTCCTACAATGAGCAGTTCTTC
>TRBD1|15|TRBV7-2|TRBJ1-6|-
CASSLETGYNSPLHF
TGTGCCAGCAGCTTAGAGACAGGGTACAATTCACCCCTCCACTTT
>TRBD2|16|TRBV20-1|TRBJ2-1|-
CSALNREGQSYNEQFF
TGCAGTGCTCTGAATCGGGAGGGCCAGTCCTACAATGAGCAGTTCTTC
>-|14|TRBV10-3|TRBJ2-5|-
CATALSRSQETQYF
TGTGCCACCGCCCTATCCCGGTCACAAGAGACCCAGTACTTC
>-|13|TRBV7-9|TRBJ1-2|-
CASSPPAYYGYTF
TGTGCCAGCAGCCCGCCAGCCTACTATGGCTACACCTTC
>-|14|TRBV7-2|TRBJ2-1|few
CASSFFRDPNEQFF
TGTGCCAGCAGCTTCTTCCGGGACCCCAATGAGCAGTTCTTC
>-|13|TRBV24-1|TRBJ2-3|-
CATSDGSTDTQYF
TGTGCCACCAGCGACGGGAGCACAGATACGCAGTATTTT
>-|15|TRBV6-6|TRBJ2-5|few
CASSYSVAGEETQYF
TGTGCCAGCAGTTACTCGGTGGCAGGTGAAGAGACCCAGTACTTC
>-|13|TRBV7-8|TRBJ2-7|-
CASSLQVPDEQYF
TGTGCCAGCAGCTTACAGGTGCCCGATGAGCAGTACTTC
>TRBD1|15|TRBV6-1|TRBJ2-7|-
CASSEVSQGYGEQYF
TGTGCCAGCAGTGAAGTGTCACAGGGGTACGGTGAGCAGTACTTC
>-|13|TRBV11-2|TRBJ2-7|-
CASSNIASYEQYF
TGTGCCAGCAGCAACATTGCCTCCTACGAGCAGTACTTC